The clone carrying this T cell receptor (beta chain) was recorded a few times. Amplified TCR beta CDR3 regions derived from RNA transcripts. The HTBI primer set served for first-round RT-PCR of the TCR CDR3. In TCRdb, the multiplex PCR reads were re-called with MiXCR into one record per CDR3 protein. The top ten clones hold more than 65% of a sample with about 130,000 distinct CDR3 sequences, approximately 20% of them seen once. Hyperthyroidism was newly diagnosed in patients aged 18 to 65 (duration under 2 months). Diagnostic decisions used clinical symptoms, serum thyroxine and TRAb, thyroid ultrasound and orbital computed tomography. This entry belongs to a study of T cells in Graves' hyperthyroidism and ophthalmopathy. Sequenced input: blood. The clonotype comes from a woman between 45 and 60 years old with Graves' hyperthyroidism that later progressed to Graves' ophthalmopathy.

The CDR3 nucleotides are TGTGCCAGCAACGGAGCGGGAGGCCCCCCCTACAATGAGCAGTTCTTC. Amino acid sequence: CASNGAGGPPYNEQFF. J is TRBJ2-1 and V is TRBV6-1; 9 bases map to TRBD2. The J segment lost 2 bases and the V segment lost 7 bases, leaving 9 bases of the junction unmatched. The CDR3 extends over 16 amino acids. Germline V gives CDR1 MNHNS, CDR2 SASEGT.